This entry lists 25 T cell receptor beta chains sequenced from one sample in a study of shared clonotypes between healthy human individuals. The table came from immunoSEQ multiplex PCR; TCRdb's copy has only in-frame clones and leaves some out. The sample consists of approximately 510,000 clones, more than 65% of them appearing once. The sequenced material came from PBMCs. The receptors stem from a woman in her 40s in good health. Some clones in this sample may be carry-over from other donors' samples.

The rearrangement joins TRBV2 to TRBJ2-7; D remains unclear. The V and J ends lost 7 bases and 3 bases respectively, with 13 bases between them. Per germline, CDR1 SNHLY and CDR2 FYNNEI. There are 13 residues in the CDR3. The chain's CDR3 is CASTPDRFYEQYF. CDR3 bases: TGTGCCAGCACCCCGGATCGGTTCTACGAGCAGTACTTC.

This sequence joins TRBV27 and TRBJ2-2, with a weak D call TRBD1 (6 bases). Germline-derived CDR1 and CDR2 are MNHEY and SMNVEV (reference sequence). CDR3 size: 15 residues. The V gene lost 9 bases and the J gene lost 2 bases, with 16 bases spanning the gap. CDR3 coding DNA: TGTGCCAGACATACGAACAGGGAAAACACCGGGGAGCTGTTTTTT. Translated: CARHTNRENTGELFF.

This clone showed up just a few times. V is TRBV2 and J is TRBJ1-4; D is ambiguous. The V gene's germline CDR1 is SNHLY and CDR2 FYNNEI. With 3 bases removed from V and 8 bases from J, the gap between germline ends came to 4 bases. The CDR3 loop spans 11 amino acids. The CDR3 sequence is CASSDEEKLFF. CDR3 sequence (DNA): TGTGCCAGCAGTGATGAGGAAAAACTGTTTTTT.

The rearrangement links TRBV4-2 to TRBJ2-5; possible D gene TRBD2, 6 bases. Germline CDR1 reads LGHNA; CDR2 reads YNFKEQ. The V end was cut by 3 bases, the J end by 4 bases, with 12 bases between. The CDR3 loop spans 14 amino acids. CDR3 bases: TGTGCCAGCAGCCATCGGGGGTCGGGAGAGACCCAGTACTTC. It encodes CASSHRGSGETQYF.

The CDR3 spells CASSLFGQSFTGELFF. For the CDR3, the DNA is TGTGCCAGCAGTTTGTTTGGACAGTCGTTCACCGGGGAGCTGTTTTTT. The V gene is TRBV28, the J gene TRBJ2-2; possible D gene TRBD1, 6 bases. The CDR3 sequence is 16 residues long. Trimming took off 3 bases at V and 4 bases at J, with 15 bases between the two ends. Germline CDR1 and CDR2: MDHEN and SYDVKM.

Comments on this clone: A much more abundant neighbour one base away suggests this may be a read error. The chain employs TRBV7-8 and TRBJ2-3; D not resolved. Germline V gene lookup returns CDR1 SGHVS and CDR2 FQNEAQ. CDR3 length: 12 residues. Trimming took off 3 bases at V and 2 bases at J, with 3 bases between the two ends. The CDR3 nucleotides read TGTGCCAGCAGCTTTTACACAGATACGCAGTATTTT. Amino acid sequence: CASSFYTDTQYF.

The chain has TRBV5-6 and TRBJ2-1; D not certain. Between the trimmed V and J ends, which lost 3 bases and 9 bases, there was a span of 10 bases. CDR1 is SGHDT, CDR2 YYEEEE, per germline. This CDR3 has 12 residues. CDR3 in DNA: TGTGCCAGCAGCTCCCCTACGGGTGAGCAGTTCTTC. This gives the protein CASSSPTGEQFF. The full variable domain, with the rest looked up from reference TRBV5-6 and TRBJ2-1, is DAGVTQSPTHLIKTRGQQVTLRCSPKSGHDTVSWYQQALGQGPQFIFQYYEEEERQRGNFPDRFSGHQFPNYSSELNVNALLLGDSALYLCASSSPTGEQFFGPGTRLTVL.

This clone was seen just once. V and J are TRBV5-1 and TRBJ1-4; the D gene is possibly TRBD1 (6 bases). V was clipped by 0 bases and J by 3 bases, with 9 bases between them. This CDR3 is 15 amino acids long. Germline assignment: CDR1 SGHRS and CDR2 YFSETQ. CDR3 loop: CASSLGGQANEKLFF. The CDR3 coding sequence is TGCGCCAGCAGCTTGGGGGGACAAGCTAATGAAAAACTGTTTTTT.

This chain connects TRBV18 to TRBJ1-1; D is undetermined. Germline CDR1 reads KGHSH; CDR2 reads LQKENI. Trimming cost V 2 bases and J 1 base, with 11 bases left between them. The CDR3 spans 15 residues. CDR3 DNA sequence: TGTGCCAGCTCACCAAGCAGTATCGAGAACACTGAAGCTTTCTTT. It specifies CASSPSSIENTEAFF.

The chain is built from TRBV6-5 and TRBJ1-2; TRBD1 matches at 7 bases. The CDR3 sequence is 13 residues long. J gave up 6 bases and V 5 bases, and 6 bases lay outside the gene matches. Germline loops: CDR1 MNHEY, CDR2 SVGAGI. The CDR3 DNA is TGTGCCAGCAGTCGGCAGGGGGAAGATGGCTACACCTTC. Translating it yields CASSRQGEDGYTF.

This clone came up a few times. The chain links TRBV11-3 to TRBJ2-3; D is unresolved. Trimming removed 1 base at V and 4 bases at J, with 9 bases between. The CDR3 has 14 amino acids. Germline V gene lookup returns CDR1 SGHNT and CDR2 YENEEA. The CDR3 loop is CASSLVSSSDTQYF. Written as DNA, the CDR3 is TGTGCCAGCAGCTTAGTTTCTAGTTCAGATACGCAGTATTTT.

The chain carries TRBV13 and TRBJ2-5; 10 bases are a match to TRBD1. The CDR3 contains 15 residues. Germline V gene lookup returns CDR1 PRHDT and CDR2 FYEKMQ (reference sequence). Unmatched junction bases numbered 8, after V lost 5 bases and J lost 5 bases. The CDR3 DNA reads TGTGCCAGCAGCCGGGGACAGGGGCCGGGGGAGACCCAGTACTTC. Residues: CASSRGQGPGETQYF.

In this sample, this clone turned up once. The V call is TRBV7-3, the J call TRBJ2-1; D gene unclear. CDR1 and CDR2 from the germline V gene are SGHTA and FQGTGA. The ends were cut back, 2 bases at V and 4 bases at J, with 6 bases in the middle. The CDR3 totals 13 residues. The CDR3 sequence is CASSLDRYNEQFF. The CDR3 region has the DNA TGTGCCAGCAGCTTAGATAGGTACAATGAGCAGTTCTTC. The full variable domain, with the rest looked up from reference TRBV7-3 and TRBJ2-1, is GAGVSQTPSNKVTEKGKYVELRCDPISGHTALYWYRQSLGQGPEFLIYFQGTGAADDSGLPNDRFFAVRPEGSVSTLKIQRTERGDSAVYLCASSLDRYNEQFFGPGTRLTVL.

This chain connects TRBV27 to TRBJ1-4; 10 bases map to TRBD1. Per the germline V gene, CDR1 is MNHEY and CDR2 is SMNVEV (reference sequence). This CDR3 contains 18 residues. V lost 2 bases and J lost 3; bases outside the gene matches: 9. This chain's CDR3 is CASSLKGGTGVPNEKLFF. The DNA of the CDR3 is TGTGCCAGCAGTTTAAAGGGCGGGACAGGGGTCCCTAATGAAAAACTGTTTTTT.

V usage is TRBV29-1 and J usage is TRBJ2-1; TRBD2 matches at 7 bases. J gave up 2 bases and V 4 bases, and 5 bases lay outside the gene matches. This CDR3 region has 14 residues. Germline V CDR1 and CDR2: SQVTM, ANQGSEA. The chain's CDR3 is CSVGAGEAYNEQFF. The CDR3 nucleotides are TGCAGCGTTGGGGCGGGAGAAGCCTACAATGAGCAGTTCTTC.

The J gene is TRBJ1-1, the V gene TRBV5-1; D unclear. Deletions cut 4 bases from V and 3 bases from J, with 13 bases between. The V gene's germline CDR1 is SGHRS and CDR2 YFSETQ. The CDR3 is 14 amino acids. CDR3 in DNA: TGCGCCAGCAGCCCGTTTGGCGGGGACACTGAAGCTTTCTTT. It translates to CASSPFGGDTEAFF.

The CDR3 is CASIGRGQSYNEQFF. The CDR3 nucleotides are TGTGCCAGCATCGGGCGGGGCCAATCCTACAATGAGCAGTTCTTC. The V call is TRBV2, the J call TRBJ2-1; weak D call: TRBD2 (6 bases). V was trimmed by 7 bases and J by 1 base, leaving 14 bases between them. This CDR3 contains 15 residues. CDR1 SNHLY and CDR2 FYNNEI come from the germline V gene.

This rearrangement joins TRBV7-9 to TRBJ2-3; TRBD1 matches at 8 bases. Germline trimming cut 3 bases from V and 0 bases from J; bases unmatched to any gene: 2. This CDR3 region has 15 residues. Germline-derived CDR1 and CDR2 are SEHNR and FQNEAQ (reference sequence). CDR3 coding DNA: TGTGCCAGCAGCTTTAGGACAGGGAGCACAGATACGCAGTATTTT. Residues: CASSFRTGSTDTQYF.

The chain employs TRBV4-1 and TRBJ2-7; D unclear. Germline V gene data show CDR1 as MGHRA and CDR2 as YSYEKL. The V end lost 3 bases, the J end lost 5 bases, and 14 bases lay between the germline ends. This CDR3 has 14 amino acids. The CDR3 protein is CASSQTSPTHEQYF. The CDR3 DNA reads TGCGCCAGCAGCCAGACCTCCCCCACCCACGAGCAGTACTTC.

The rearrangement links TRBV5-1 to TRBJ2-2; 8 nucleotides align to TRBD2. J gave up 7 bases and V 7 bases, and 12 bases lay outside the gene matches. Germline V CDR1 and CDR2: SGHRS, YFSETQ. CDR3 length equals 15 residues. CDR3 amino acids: CASQPWTSWGGELFF. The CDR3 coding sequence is TGCGCCAGCCAGCCCTGGACTAGCTGGGGCGGGGAGCTGTTTTTT.

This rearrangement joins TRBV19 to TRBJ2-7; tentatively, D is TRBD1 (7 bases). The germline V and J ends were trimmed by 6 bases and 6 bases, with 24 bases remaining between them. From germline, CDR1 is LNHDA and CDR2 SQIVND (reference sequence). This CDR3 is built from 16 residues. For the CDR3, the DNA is TGTGCCAGTAGGCCATCCCCACGGGCAGGGGGGAGCGAGCAGTACTTC. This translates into CASRPSPRAGGSEQYF.

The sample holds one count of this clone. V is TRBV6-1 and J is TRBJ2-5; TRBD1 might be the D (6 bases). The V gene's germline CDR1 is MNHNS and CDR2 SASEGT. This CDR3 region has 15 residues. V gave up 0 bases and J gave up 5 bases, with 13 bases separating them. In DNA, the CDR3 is TGTGCCAGCAGTGAAGCACCTCAGGGGTTTGAGACCCAGTACTTC. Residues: CASSEAPQGFETQYF.

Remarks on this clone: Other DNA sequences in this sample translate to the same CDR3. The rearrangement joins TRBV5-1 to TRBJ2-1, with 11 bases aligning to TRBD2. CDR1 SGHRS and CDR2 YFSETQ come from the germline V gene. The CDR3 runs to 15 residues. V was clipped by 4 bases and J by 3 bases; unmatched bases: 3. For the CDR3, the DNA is TGCGCCAGCAGCCCCGGGACTAGCGGCTACAATGAGCAGTTCTTC. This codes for CASSPGTSGYNEQFF.

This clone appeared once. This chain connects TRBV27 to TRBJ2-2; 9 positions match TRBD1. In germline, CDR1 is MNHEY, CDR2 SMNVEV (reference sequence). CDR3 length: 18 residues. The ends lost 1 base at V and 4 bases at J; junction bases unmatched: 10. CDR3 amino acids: CASSLFGTGFAGTGELFF. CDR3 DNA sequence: TGTGCCAGCAGTTTATTCGGGACAGGGTTTGCGGGCACCGGGGAGCTGTTTTTT.

The DNA for the CDR3 is TGTGCCAGCAGTTACTCGGTCAGGGGAAACACTGAAGCTTTCTTT. This translates into CASSYSVRGNTEAFF. The V gene is TRBV6-5, the J gene TRBJ1-1; maybe TRBD1 (6 bases). Germline V gene lookup returns CDR1 MNHEY and CDR2 SVGAGI. The CDR3 is 15 residues long. V shed 0 bases and J shed 2 bases, with 10 bases lying between them.